This T cell receptor beta chain was retrieved from a study of T cell changes during pregnancy in multiple sclerosis. In this sample, this clone turned up a few times. There are 15 residues in the CDR3. V lost 5 bases and J lost 0, with 11 bases in between. Germline CDR1 and CDR2: SEHNR and FQNEAQ (reference sequence). Only in-frame clones appear in the TCRdb table, and some are missing; sequencing was by immunoSEQ multiplex PCR. The sample yields around 65,000 clones, 90% seen once. V gene TRBV7-9 combines with J gene TRBJ2-1; possibly TRBD2 for D (6 bases). This clonotype originated in a female donor in good health, enrolled as a control in a pregnancy study. The sequences come from peripheral blood, collected in the first trimester of pregnancy. Here the CDR3 reads CASSIIAASYNEQFF. CDR3 DNA: TGTGCCAGCAGCATCATAGCGGCCTCCTACAATGAGCAGTTCTTC.